The 7 T cell receptor beta chains below were found in one sample sequenced in a study of OX40 agonist ivuxolimab in advanced cancers. TCRdb's table, derived via immunoSEQ multiplex PCR, lists solely in-frame clones and lacks some. The sample carries tens of thousands of clones, roughly 90% recorded once. Sequencing was performed on CD4+ or CD8+ T cells sorted from blood, taken in a trial of the OX40 agonist ivuxolimab. The receptor source for this set is an adult with an advanced solid tumor such as melanoma, head and neck, liver or kidney cancer.

The CDR3 is CASSLVQTGKDGYTF. The CDR3 nucleotides are TGTGCCAGCAGCTTGGTGCAGACAGGCAAGGATGGCTACACCTTC. The chain uses TRBV5-6 and TRBJ1-2; D is possibly TRBD1 (6 bases). Trimming removed 0 bases from V and 6 bases from J, with 15 bases in between. There are 15 residues in the CDR3. Germline CDR1 is SGHDT and CDR2 is YYEEEE.

The V and J genes are TRBV5-1 and TRBJ2-2, with 10 bases aligning to TRBD1. There are 16 residues in the CDR3. CDR1 and CDR2 (germline): SGHRS, YFSETQ. J gave up 6 bases and V 4 bases, and 9 bases lay outside the gene matches. The CDR3 nucleotides read TGCGCCAGCAGCCCCGGACAGGGGGGCATCGCCGGGGAGCTGTTTTTT. Protein: CASSPGQGGIAGELFF.

The V and J genes are TRBV19 and TRBJ2-5; 8 bases map to TRBD2. CDR1 and CDR2 from the germline V gene are LNHDA and SQIVND (reference sequence). J gave up 1 base and V 3 bases, and 7 bases lay outside the gene matches. The CDR3 length is 16 residues. The CDR3 region is CASSIGNSGVQETQYF. The CDR3, as DNA: TGTGCCAGTAGTATCGGGAATAGCGGGGTCCAAGAGACCCAGTACTTC.

The chain recombines TRBV19 with TRBJ2-1, with TRBD1 as a possible D gene (6 bases). Germline V gives CDR1 LNHDA, CDR2 SQIVND (reference sequence). Trimming pared 4 bases from V and 1 base from J, leaving 17 bases between. The CDR3 is 17 amino acids. CDR3: CASSTDQQGSSYNEQFF. The CDR3 DNA reads TGTGCCAGTAGTACCGACCAACAGGGTAGTTCCTACAATGAGCAGTTCTTC.

This clone has a single count. This chain uses TRBV11-2 with TRBJ2-7; either TRBD1 or TRBD2 may supply D (7 bases each). Trimming took 5 bases from V and 7 from J, leaving 24 bases between them. The CDR3 covers 16 residues. Germline CDR1 SGHAT, CDR2 FQNNGV. The CDR3 nucleotides are TGTGCCAGCAGCCCAGGGGGGGGGCAGGGAGTGTGGGAGCAGTACTTC. This encodes CASSPGGGQGVWEQYF.

V usage is TRBV2 and J usage is TRBJ2-3, with 11 positions matching TRBD2. Germline CDR1 and CDR2: SNHLY and FYNNEI. Trimming took 7 bases from V and 2 from J; bases not matched to a gene: 8. The CDR3 runs to 16 residues. CDR3 DNA: TGTGCCAGCACTTCTATAGCGGGAGGGGTCACAGATACGCAGTATTTT. It translates to CASTSIAGGVTDTQYF.

Of note for this clone: A read error may account for a junction end that differs from germline. The chain carries TRBV10-3 and TRBJ2-1, with 14 positions matching TRBD2. CDR1 is ENHRY, CDR2 SYGVKD, per germline. CDR3 length: 17 amino acids. CDR3 DNA: TGTGCCATCAGCGAGTCCGGGACTAGCGGGAGATACAATGAGCAGTTCTTC. This sequence encodes CAISESGTSGRYNEQFF.